Below are 6 T cell receptor beta chains sequenced from a single sample in a study of CXCR3-negative and CXCR3-positive naive CD8 T cells. All TRB cDNA libraries came from 5' RACE performed with UMI labels. TCRdb re-called the 5' RACE reads and gives one entry per CDR3 protein, without DNA. The sample table includes 46,000 or so distinct CDR3 sequences. The sequencing input was naive CXCR3- CD8+ T cells from blood. Stated subset: CD45RO-CCR7+CD27+CD95- naive CD8+ T cells lacking CXCR3 (TNR3-). The source of these receptors is a human donor in good health. Some clones in this sample may be carry-over from other donors' samples.

V gene TRBV4-3 combines with J gene TRBJ1-5. CDR1 is LGHNA, CDR2 YSLEER, per germline. CDR3 length: 15 amino acids. The CDR3 spells CASSHSPGSNQPQHF.

The V and J genes are TRBV20-1 and TRBJ1-3; with no DNA, the TCRdb D assignment of TRBD1 cannot be verified. This CDR3 comprises 13 residues. Germline assignment: CDR1 DFQATT and CDR2 SNEGSKA (reference sequence). Here the CDR3 reads CSARSGDRNTIYF.

V usage is TRBV28 and J usage is TRBJ2-1; the D gene TCRdb calls, TRBD1, cannot be checked with no DNA. Looked up from germline, CDR1 is MDHEN and CDR2 is SYDVKM. The CDR3 extends over 14 amino acids. The CDR3 sequence: CASSGQGAYNEQFF.

The chain couples TRBV5-1 to TRBJ2-1; TCRdb outputs TRBD2, but without DNA this stays unchecked. CDR1 and CDR2 (germline): SGHRS, YFSETQ. This CDR3 is 13 amino acids long. The CDR3 region is CASSLGQGYEQFF.

This chain links TRBV5-1 with TRBJ2-3; there is no DNA to check the TCRdb D call of TRBD1. The CDR3 contains 14 residues. In germline, CDR1 is SGHRS, CDR2 YFSETQ. The CDR3 reads CASNYLGGTDTQYF.

This sequence joins TRBV5-5 and TRBJ2-3; TCRdb proposes TRBD1, but this gene call is untestable without DNA. This CDR3 has 18 residues. Germline V gene sequence: CDR1 SGHKS, CDR2 YYEKEE (reference sequence). The CDR3 reads CASSLEGSYRTSTDTQYF.